In this sample, the clone carrying this T cell receptor (beta chain) turned up a few times. The sample belongs to a study of blood T cell repertoires in COVID-19. Study-wide background: Acute and convalescent COVID-19 specimens originated in the United States, Italy and Spain. The analysed material was cDNA or gDNA that came from T cells, B-cell-depleted T cells, or PBMCs.

Source study methods: Amplification of reference gene primers was used by the study to estimate nucleated cell counts. The data were produced by immunoSEQ multiplex PCR, yet TCRdb's version contains in-frame clones alone and is incomplete. For V, J and clone size, that table is used; D and trimming come from the DNA. The sample records some 150,000 clones, around 87% being singletons. The CDR3 has 14 residues. Germline V CDR1 and CDR2: SGHTA, FQGTGA. The V and J ends lost 7 bases and 0 bases respectively, with 13 bases between them. Sequencing input: peripheral blood. The chain is built from TRBV7-3 and TRBJ2-7, with a tentative D call TRBD1 (6 bases). The TCR was taken from a man between 45 and 60 years old with active COVID-19. The CDR3: CASKVDSSSYEQYF. In DNA, the CDR3 is TGTGCCAGCAAAGTGGACAGTAGCTCCTACGAGCAGTACTTC.